This entry lists 32 T cell receptor beta chains sequenced from one sample in a study of CD8 T cells in ankylosing spondylitis. General study points: Typical of ankylosing spondylitis blood, it appeared, was a TCR beta motif of fewer than ten highly homologous variants.

TCRdb reprocessed the 5' RACE reads with MiXCR, giving one entry per CDR3 protein. The table records more than 250,000 distinct CDR3 sequences, 7% to 9% of them present only once. The antigens these receptors bind are not known. The sample comprised blood, either unsorted or a sorted T cell fraction (not recorded which). All receptors come from a male donor with ankylosing spondylitis.

This chain connects TRBV5-6 to TRBJ2-6, with TRBD1 identical over 7 bases. Per the germline V gene, CDR1 is SGHDT and CDR2 is YYEEEE. This CDR3 contains 17 residues. Trimming cost V 4 bases and J 0 bases; bases outside gene matches: 7. CDR3 sequence (DNA): TGTGCCAGCAGCCGACAGGGAGCTCGCTCTGGGGCCAACGTCCTGACTTTC. It yields the protein CASSRQGARSGANVLTF.

This clonotype occurred many times. The rearrangement uses TRBV5-1 and TRBJ2-1; 10 bases map to TRBD1. J lost 6 bases, V lost 4 bases, and 10 bases had no gene match. Germline CDR1 and CDR2: SGHRS and YFSETQ. This CDR3 has 16 residues. Written as DNA, the CDR3 is TGCGCCAGCAGCCCACTCGGGACAGGGGCCCTCAATGAGCAGTTCTTC. It encodes CASSPLGTGALNEQFF.

A few counts support this clonotype. The chain recombines TRBV20-1 with TRBJ1-5; 7 nucleotides match TRBD1. CDR1 is DFQATT and CDR2 is SNEGSKA in the germline V gene (reference sequence). This CDR3 comprises 15 residues. V trimming: 4 bases; J trimming: 5 bases; junction bases outside the gene matches: 11. The CDR3 region is CSAISRDSGDQPQHF. The DNA of the CDR3 is TGCAGTGCTATATCCCGGGACAGTGGAGATCAGCCCCAGCATTTT.

This clonotype was detected only a few times. The genes are TRBV28 and TRBJ1-6, with D possibly TRBD1 on 5 matching bases. The V gene lost 6 bases and the J gene lost 9 bases, with 18 bases spanning the gap. From germline, CDR1 is MDHEN and CDR2 SYDVKM. This CDR3 is built from 15 residues. Here the CDR3 DNA reads TGTGCCAGCAGCTCCCCGGGACGGAGATCTTCACCCCTCCACTTT. Residues: CASSSPGRRSSPLHF. Full variable domain (missing parts from reference TRBV28 and TRBJ1-6): DVKVTQSSRYLVKRTGEKVFLECVQDMDHENMFWYRQDPGLGLRLIYFSYDVKMKEKGDIPEGYSVSREKKERFSLILESASTNQTSMYLCASSSPGRRSSPLHFGNGTRLTVT.

The rearrangement joins TRBV9 to TRBJ2-1; TRBD1 might be the D (6 bases). Deletions cut 4 bases from V and 9 bases from J, with 11 bases between. This CDR3 is 12 amino acids long. Germline CDR1 reads SGDLS; CDR2 reads YYNGEE. The CDR3 loop is CASSNRVGEQFF. CDR3 nucleotide sequence: TGTGCCAGCAGCAACAGGGTCGGTGAGCAGTTCTTC.

This clonotype was observed at least ten times. The rearrangement links TRBV6-1 to TRBJ1-4; D perhaps matches TRBD1 (5 bases). The V and J ends lost 6 bases and 0 bases respectively, with 11 bases between them. The CDR3 length is 15 residues. CDR1 is MNHNS and CDR2 is SASEGT in the germline V gene. The DNA of the CDR3 is TGTGCCAGCAGGCGGACACTTGCAACTAATGAAAAACTGTTTTTT. It is translated as CASRRTLATNEKLFF.

This clonotype was counted only a few times. The V and J genes are TRBV6-5 and TRBJ2-3; perhaps TRBD1 as D (5 bases). The CDR3 has 15 amino acids. Germline V gives CDR1 MNHEY, CDR2 SVGAGI. V lost 2 bases and J 6 bases, leaving 15 bases between the germline ends. In DNA form, the CDR3 reads TGTGCCAGCAGTTACGGGGCGGTTGCAGGCGATACGCAGTATTTT. It is translated as CASSYGAVAGDTQYF.

This chain joins TRBV11-2 and TRBJ2-2; D possibly corresponds to TRBD2 (6 bases). The germline V gene encodes CDR1 SGHAT and CDR2 FQNNGV. The ends were cut back, 4 bases at V and 3 bases at J, with 24 bases in the middle. The CDR3 is 19 amino acids. The CDR3 is CASSSYAQTGVVYTGELFF. For the CDR3, the DNA is TGTGCCAGCAGCTCTTATGCTCAAACGGGGGTAGTATACACCGGGGAGCTGTTTTTT.

The sample holds many counts of this clonotype. V is TRBV5-1 and J is TRBJ2-3; D perhaps matches TRBD2 (5 bases). There are 14 residues in the CDR3. Deletions cut 4 bases from V and 0 bases from J, with 9 bases between. CDR1 SGHRS and CDR2 YFSETQ come from the germline V gene. The DNA of the CDR3 is TGCGCCAGCAGCGCCGGGGTGAGCACAGATACGCAGTATTTT. Residues: CASSAGVSTDTQYF.

V gene TRBV29-1 combines with J gene TRBJ2-2; TRBD1 matches at 9 bases. This CDR3 region has 16 residues. V lost 7 bases and J lost 3; bases outside the gene matches: 12. Germline CDR1 is SQVTM and CDR2 is ANQGSEA. CDR3 sequence reads: CSAQSGQGSDTGELFF. The CDR3, as DNA: TGCAGCGCCCAGTCCGGACAGGGGTCGGACACCGGGGAGCTGTTTTTT.

This clonotype was found many times. V is TRBV7-2 and J is TRBJ1-1; weak D call: TRBD1 (5 bases). This CDR3 is built from 14 residues. CDR1 is SGHTA, CDR2 FQGNSA, per germline. The V gene lost 1 base and the J gene lost 1 base, with 7 bases spanning the gap. This CDR3 reads CASSLGGTNTEAFF. The CDR3 DNA reads as TGTGCCAGCAGCTTAGGCGGGACGAACACTGAAGCTTTCTTT.

This chain connects TRBV6-1 to TRBJ2-5, with D perhaps matching TRBD2 (6 bases). Trimming took 1 base from V and 5 from J, leaving 11 bases between them. The CDR3 sequence is 14 residues long. In germline, CDR1 is MNHNS, CDR2 SASEGT. In DNA, the CDR3 is TGTGCCAGCAGTGAAGGAACTAGCTGGGAGACCCAGTACTTC. Its protein product is CASSEGTSWETQYF.

This clonotype was seen a handful of times. The chain links TRBV7-2 to TRBJ1-1; tentative D call: TRBD1 (6 bases). The CDR3 totals 16 residues. From germline, CDR1 is SGHTA and CDR2 FQGNSA. With 5 bases removed from V and 0 bases from J, the gap between germline ends came to 16 bases. CDR3 in DNA: TGTGCCAGCAGCATGGGACAAGGTGTTGTGAACACTGAAGCTTTCTTT. Its protein is CASSMGQGVVNTEAFF. Full variable domain (outside the CDR3, taken from reference TRBV7-2 and TRBJ1-1): GAGVSQSPSNKVTEKGKDVELRCDPISGHTALYWYRQSLGQGLEFLIYFQGNSAPDKSGLPSDRFSAERTGGSVSTLTIQRTQQEDSAVYLCASSMGQGVVNTEAFFGQGTRLTVV.

The chain joins TRBV27 to TRBJ1-5; D is undetermined. This CDR3 has 16 amino acids. Germline CDR1 is MNHEY and CDR2 is SMNVEV (reference sequence). Trimming shortened V by 4 bases and J by 3 bases, and 16 bases separated the two germline ends. This chain's CDR3 is CASSSTDRGANQPQHF. As DNA, the CDR3 is TGTGCCAGCAGTTCCACTGACCGAGGCGCCAATCAGCCCCAGCATTTT.

This chain joins TRBV7-9 and TRBJ1-6; D perhaps matches TRBD1 (6 bases). In germline, CDR1 is SEHNR, CDR2 FQNEAQ (reference sequence). Trimming removed 2 bases from V and 8 bases from J, with 13 bases in between. This CDR3 comprises 15 residues. CDR3 nucleotides: TGTGCCAGCAGCTTACAGGAGGCAGGGGATTCACCCCTCCACTTT. It translates to CASSLQEAGDSPLHF.

This rearrangement joins TRBV3-1 to TRBJ2-1, with a tentative D call TRBD2 (6 bases). V lost 1 base, J lost 2 bases, and 9 bases lay in between. Germline V CDR1 and CDR2: LGHDT, YNNKEL (reference sequence). There are 15 residues in the CDR3. The CDR3 sequence: CASSQGLAAYNEQFF. The CDR3 DNA follows: TGTGCCAGCAGCCAAGGTTTAGCGGCCTACAATGAGCAGTTCTTC.

This clonotype was counted between two and nine times. This chain joins TRBV2 and TRBJ2-2; D is uncertain. Per germline, CDR1 SNHLY and CDR2 FYNNEI. Trimming shortened V by 4 bases and J by 4 bases, and 10 bases separated the two germline ends. CDR3 length equals 14 residues. CDR3 amino acids: CASSVEHLTGELFF. The CDR3 bases are TGTGCCAGCAGTGTAGAACACCTCACCGGGGAGCTGTTTTTT.

This clonotype was seen ten or more times. The junction differs from germline at one of its ends, possibly a read error. The rearrangement uses TRBV12-3 or TRBV12-4 and TRBJ2-5; weak D call: TRBD1 (6 bases). This CDR3 has 14 residues. CDR3 sequence: CASSLGTTQETQYF. CDR3 in DNA: TGCGCCAGCAGCTTGGGGACAACACAAGAGACCCAGTACTTC.

This clonotype was seen repeatedly, ten times or more. This chain links TRBV29-1 with TRBJ2-5, with 11 bases identical to TRBD1. Trimming took 3 bases from V and 7 from J; bases not matched to a gene: 10. The CDR3 is 15 amino acids. The germline CDR1 and CDR2 sequences are SQVTM and ANQGSEA. CDR3 in amino acids: CSVDSPGGQGATQYF. In DNA, the CDR3 is TGCAGCGTTGACTCCCCGGGAGGACAGGGGGCGACCCAGTACTTC.

This clonotype was picked up many times. The rearrangement links TRBV5-1 to TRBJ2-5, with 7 bases fitting TRBD2. V lost 0 bases to trimming and J lost 4 bases; unmatched junction nucleotides: 12. Germline V gene data show CDR1 as SGHRS and CDR2 as YFSETQ. The CDR3 totals 17 residues. The CDR3 sequence: CASSLGLASTDLETQYF. The CDR3 coding sequence is TGCGCCAGCAGCTTGGGACTAGCTAGTACAGATTTAGAGACCCAGTACTTC.

The rearrangement links TRBV7-9 to TRBJ2-3; D possibly corresponds to TRBD2 (7 bases). The germline V gene has CDR1 SEHNR and CDR2 FQNEAQ (reference sequence). V was trimmed by 1 base and J by 4 bases, leaving 18 bases between them. The CDR3 length is 17 residues. CDR3 amino acids: CASSLGPGGRASDTQYF. DNA of the CDR3: TGTGCCAGCAGCTTAGGACCCGGGGGGCGCGCCTCAGATACGCAGTATTTT. The whole variable domain, filled in from reference TRBV7-9 and TRBJ2-3, reads DTGVSQNPRHKITKRGQNVTFRCDPISEHNRLYWYRQTLGQGPEFLTYFQNEAQLEKSRLLSDRFSAERPKGSFSTLEIQRTEQGDSAMYLCASSLGPGGRASDTQYFGPGTRLTVL.

This clonotype has only a few counts. This chain joins TRBV9 and TRBJ2-1; possibly TRBD2 for D (6 bases). This CDR3 has 14 amino acids. V lost 4 bases and J 3 bases, leaving 11 bases between the germline ends. Germline loops: CDR1 SGDLS, CDR2 YYNGEE. In DNA, the CDR3 is TGTGCCAGCAGCACCTTTAGCGGCTACAATGAGCAGTTCTTC. Translating it yields CASSTFSGYNEQFF. The full variable domain, its missing parts supplied by reference TRBV9 and TRBJ2-1, is DSGVTQTPKHLITATGQRVTLRCSPRSGDLSVYWYQQSLDQGLQFLIQYYNGEERAKGNILERFSAQQFPDLHSELNLSSLELGDSALYFCASSTFSGYNEQFFGPGTRLTVL.

The chain couples TRBV7-3 to TRBJ2-1, with 8 bases fitting TRBD1. The CDR3 has 15 amino acids. Germline assignment: CDR1 SGHTA and CDR2 FQGTGA. V shed 5 bases and J 2 bases; nucleotides not matched to a gene: 5. The chain's CDR3 is CASSVPGQAYNEQFF. The CDR3 nucleotides are TGTGCCAGCAGCGTCCCGGGACAGGCCTACAATGAGCAGTTCTTC.

This clonotype was recorded a few times. The chain combines TRBV11-2 with TRBJ1-1; no clear D. This CDR3 is built from 14 residues. The V gene's germline CDR1 is SGHAT and CDR2 FQNNGV. V shed 2 bases and J shed 2 bases, with 9 bases lying between them. CDR3 sequence: CASSLNGRNTEAFF. DNA for the CDR3: TGTGCCAGCAGCTTAAACGGAAGAAACACTGAAGCTTTCTTT.

The chain couples TRBV24-1 to TRBJ2-1, with 7 bases fitting TRBD1. Unmatched junction bases numbered 4, after V lost 3 bases and J lost 0 bases. The CDR3 is made up of 16 amino acids. Germline assignment: CDR1 KGHDR and CDR2 SFDVKD. The CDR3 nucleotides read TGTGCCACCAGTGATAGTCAGGGGGACTCCTACAATGAGCAGTTCTTC. This codes for CATSDSQGDSYNEQFF.

This clonotype was recorded many times. The chain couples TRBV5-6 to TRBJ2-7, with TRBD1 identical over 7 bases. CDR3 length equals 14 residues. J was trimmed by 4 bases and V by 5 bases; bases with no gene match: 9. Germline CDR1 is SGHDT and CDR2 is YYEEEE. CDR3 loop: CASSSTGAVYEQYF. For the CDR3, the DNA is TGTGCCAGCAGTTCCACAGGGGCCGTTTACGAGCAGTACTTC.

In this sample, this clonotype turned up a few times. The gene calls are TRBV6-2 or TRBV6-3 and TRBJ2-1, with D possibly being TRBD1 (6 bases). V lost 5 bases to trimming and J lost 3 bases, with 20 bases between them. Germline V CDR1 and CDR2: MNHEY, SVGEGT. The CDR3 is made up of 17 amino acids. CDR3 protein: CASSRLRGQPYYNEQFF. The CDR3, as DNA: TGTGCCAGCAGTCGCCTGAGGGGACAACCTTACTACAATGAGCAGTTCTTC.

The table lists this clonotype with many counts. V usage is TRBV9 and J usage is TRBJ1-1; TRBD1 is a possible D gene (5 bases). V was pared by 6 bases and J by 4 bases, with 13 bases between. From germline, CDR1 is SGDLS and CDR2 YYNGEE. The length of the CDR3 is 13 residues. CDR3 in amino acids: CASTTAGGTEAFF. DNA of the CDR3: TGTGCCAGCACCACAGCCGGGGGCACTGAAGCTTTCTTT.

The chain carries TRBV9 and TRBJ1-3; D is perhaps TRBD1 (5 bases). V dropped 4 bases and J dropped 0 bases, with 11 bases sitting between them. This CDR3 comprises 15 residues. CDR1 is SGDLS and CDR2 is YYNGEE in the germline V gene. The CDR3 sequence: CASSPTGTSGNTIYF. The DNA for the CDR3 is TGTGCCAGCAGCCCCACAGGTACCTCTGGAAACACCATATATTTT.

The V gene is TRBV7-6, the J gene TRBJ2-2, with TRBD1 matching 7 bases. The germline CDR1 and CDR2 sequences are SGHVS and FNYEAQ. The CDR3 extends over 15 amino acids. Trimming cost V 2 bases and J 7 bases; bases outside gene matches: 7. CDR3 amino acids: CASSLQGQFLGELFF. The CDR3 DNA reads TGTGCCAGCAGCTTACAGGGACAGTTCCTCGGGGAGCTGTTTTTT.

In this sample, this clonotype turned up a few times. This chain connects TRBV4-1 to TRBJ2-7, with 13 bases aligning to TRBD2. Trimming cost V 3 bases and J 4 bases; bases outside gene matches: 9. The CDR3 loop spans 17 amino acids. Per germline, CDR1 MGHRA and CDR2 YSYEKL. The CDR3 DNA reads as TGCGCCAGCAGCCATCTCGCCGGGACTAGCGGGATTTACGAGCAGTACTTC. Its translation: CASSHLAGTSGIYEQYF.

The chain couples TRBV19 to TRBJ2-1; D is tentatively TRBD1 or TRBD2 (5 bases each). V dropped 5 bases and J dropped 6 bases, with 14 bases sitting between them. The CDR3 is 14 amino acids. Germline loops: CDR1 LNHDA, CDR2 SQIVND (reference sequence). The CDR3 DNA follows: TGTGCCAGTAGTTTTGGGACGGATTCCAATGAGCAGTTCTTC. It is translated as CASSFGTDSNEQFF.